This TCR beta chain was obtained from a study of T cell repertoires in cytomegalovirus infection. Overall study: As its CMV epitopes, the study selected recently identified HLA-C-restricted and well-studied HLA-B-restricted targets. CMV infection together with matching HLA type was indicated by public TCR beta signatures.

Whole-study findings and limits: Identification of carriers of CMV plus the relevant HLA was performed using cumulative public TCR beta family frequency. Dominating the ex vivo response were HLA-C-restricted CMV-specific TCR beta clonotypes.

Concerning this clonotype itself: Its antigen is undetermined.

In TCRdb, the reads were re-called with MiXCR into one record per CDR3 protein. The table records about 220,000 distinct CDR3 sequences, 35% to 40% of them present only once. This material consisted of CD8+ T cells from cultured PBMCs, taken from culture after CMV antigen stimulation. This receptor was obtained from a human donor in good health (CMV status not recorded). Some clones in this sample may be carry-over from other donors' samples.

This chain's CDR3 is CASSLGGNIQYF. For the CDR3, the DNA is TGTGCCAGCAGTTTAGGTGGAAACATTCAGTACTTC. V is TRBV12-3 or TRBV12-4 and J is TRBJ2-4, with D unresolved. Trimming shortened V by 1 base and J by 6 bases, and 4 bases separated the two germline ends. The CDR3 totals 12 residues.